Presented here are 19 T cell receptor beta chains from one specimen sequenced in a study of siplizumab effects on memory and regulatory T cells. Method: immunoSEQ multiplex PCR; TCRdb's copy keeps in-frame clones and lacks some. In the table there are about 100,000 clones, around 90% of which are singletons. Material: Tregs sorted from blood. All receptors come from a human donor in good health.

This clone occurred once. The chain combines TRBV14 with TRBJ1-5, with D unresolved. V was cut by 2 bases and J by 5 bases, with 7 bases left in between. From germline, CDR1 is SGHDN and CDR2 FVKESK. The CDR3 is made up of 13 amino acids. This CDR3 reads CASSQSNDQPQHF. The CDR3 coding sequence is TGTGCCAGCAGCCAATCGAACGATCAGCCCCAGCATTTT.

This chain connects TRBV5-6 to TRBJ2-1; tentatively, D is TRBD1 (5 bases). Germline-derived CDR1 and CDR2 are SGHDT and YYEEEE. The germline V and J ends were trimmed by 6 bases and 8 bases, with 21 bases remaining between them. This CDR3 region has 15 residues. The CDR3, as DNA: TGTGCCAGCACCCAGCTTGTTATCAGGGCGGATGAGCAGTTCTTC. This translates into CASTQLVIRADEQFF.

This rearrangement joins TRBV19 to TRBJ2-1; D gene ambiguous. The CDR3 is 14 amino acids. The V gene's germline CDR1 is LNHDA and CDR2 SQIVND (reference sequence). Trimming left V 4 bases short and J 6 bases short, with 13 bases between. Written as DNA, the CDR3 is TGTGCCAGTAGTAACGGGCTAGTCGGCAATGAGCAGTTCTTC. It is translated as CASSNGLVGNEQFF.

CDR3 protein: CAWSTPGRNYGYTF. In nucleotides, the CDR3 is TGTGCCTGGAGTACCCCAGGACGGAACTATGGCTACACCTTC. V and J are TRBV30 and TRBJ1-2; D is unclear. V lost 2 bases and J 2 bases, leaving 12 bases between the germline ends. CDR1 and CDR2 (germline): GTSNPN, SVGIG (reference sequence). The CDR3 has 14 residues.

This rearrangement joins TRBV18 to TRBJ2-5; D call uncertain. Germline V lookup: CDR1 KGHSH, CDR2 LQKENI. CDR3 size: 13 residues. Trimming took 2 bases from V and 3 from J, leaving 7 bases between them. The CDR3: CASSPILEETQYF. CDR3 bases: TGTGCCAGCTCACCAATCCTAGAAGAGACCCAGTACTTC.

The chain couples TRBV7-2 to TRBJ1-2, with D unclear. The CDR3 covers 14 residues. Per the germline V gene, CDR1 is SGHTA and CDR2 is FQGNSA. V gave up 1 base and J gave up 7 bases, with 13 bases separating them. The CDR3 coding sequence is TGTGCCAGCAGCTTAGTCACTTACCCTCCTGGCTACACCTTC. This codes for CASSLVTYPPGYTF. Drawing the rest from reference TRBV7-2 and TRBJ1-2, the complete variable domain is GAGVSQSPSNKVTEKGKDVELRCDPISGHTALYWYRQSLGQGLEFLIYFQGNSAPDKSGLPSDRFSAERTGGSVSTLTIQRTQQEDSAVYLCASSLVTYPPGYTFGSGTRLTVV.

This clone has a handful of counts. V is TRBV14 and J is TRBJ1-1; D call uncertain. Germline values: CDR1 SGHDN, CDR2 FVKESK. The CDR3 is made up of 12 amino acids. With 0 bases removed from V and 10 bases from J, the gap between germline ends came to 9 bases. As DNA, the CDR3 is TGTGCCAGCAGCCAAGATATGACTCGAGCTTTCTTT. Protein sequence: CASSQDMTRAFF. The full variable domain, with the rest looked up from reference TRBV14 and TRBJ1-1, is EAGVTQFPSHSVIEKGQTVTLRCDPISGHDNLYWYRRVMGKEIKFLLHFVKESKQDESGMPNNRFLAERTGGTYSTLKVQPAELEDSGVYFCASSQDMTRAFFGQGTRLTVV.

The chain carries TRBV18 and TRBJ2-1; weak D call: TRBD1 (6 bases). The V and J ends lost 5 bases and 2 bases respectively, with 13 bases between them. The germline V gene encodes CDR1 KGHSH and CDR2 LQKENI. The CDR3 length is 15 residues. The CDR3 DNA reads as TGTGCCAGCTCAGGGGGCCAAGGGACCTACAATGAGCAGTTCTTC. Protein product: CASSGGQGTYNEQFF.

The chain links TRBV7-8 to TRBJ2-7; TRBD1 agrees at 9 bases. CDR3 length equals 15 residues. Per germline, CDR1 SGHVS and CDR2 FQNEAQ. V gave up 0 bases and J gave up 5 bases; unmatched junction bases: 5. CDR3 nucleotides: TGTGCCAGCAGCTTAGCTGGACAGGGGACCCACGAGCAGTACTTC. Encoded protein: CASSLAGQGTHEQYF.

This rearrangement joins TRBV5-1 to TRBJ2-7; D perhaps matches TRBD1 (6 bases). CDR1 is SGHRS, CDR2 YFSETQ, per germline. V lost 1 base to trimming and J lost 2 bases, with 10 bases between them. CDR3 length: 14 amino acids. As DNA, the CDR3 is TGCGCCAGCAGCTTGAGGCAGGGGCCCTACGAGCAGTACTTC. Protein product: CASSLRQGPYEQYF.

The chain recombines TRBV5-1 with TRBJ2-5, with D uncertain. Germline CDR1 is SGHRS and CDR2 is YFSETQ. The CDR3 totals 14 residues. Deletions cut 0 bases from V and 4 bases from J, with 10 bases between. The CDR3 sequence: CASSLGEIIETQYF. CDR3 coding DNA: TGCGCCAGCAGCTTGGGGGAAATTATAGAGACCCAGTACTTC.

The genes are TRBV19 and TRBJ2-5, with a possible D match to TRBD1 (5 bases). There are 14 residues in the CDR3. Germline values: CDR1 LNHDA, CDR2 SQIVND (reference sequence). V shed 4 bases and J shed 7 bases, with 16 bases lying between them. CDR3 sequence: CASSSTGPRVTQYF. The CDR3 DNA reads TGTGCCAGTAGTAGCACAGGCCCAAGGGTGACCCAGTACTTC.

This clone was observed once. The genes are TRBV9 and TRBJ2-7; TRBD2 aligns across 9 bases. CDR3 size: 15 residues. The V gene's germline CDR1 is SGDLS and CDR2 YYNGEE. J gave up 6 bases and V 4 bases, and 11 bases lay outside the gene matches. This CDR3 reads CASSPRGSGSSEQYF. The DNA of the CDR3 is TGTGCCAGCAGCCCCCGCGGTAGCGGGAGTTCCGAGCAGTACTTC.

V is TRBV15 and J is TRBJ2-3; D is unclear. The V end lost 6 bases, the J end lost 0 bases, and 7 bases lay between the germline ends. The CDR3 sequence is 13 residues long. Germline lookup yields CDR1 LNHNV and CDR2 YYDKDF (reference sequence). CDR3 bases: TGTGCCACCAGTATAGGGAGCACAGATACGCAGTATTTT. Its protein is CATSIGSTDTQYF. The entire variable domain, with the rest obtained from reference TRBV15 and TRBJ2-3, is as follows: DAMVIQNPRYQVTQFGKPVTLSCSQTLNHNVMYWYQQKSSQAPKLLFHYYDKDFNNEADTPDNFQSRRPNTSFCFLDIRSPGLGDTAMYLCATSIGSTDTQYFGPGTRLTVL.

The rearrangement links TRBV5-3 to TRBJ1-5; 7 nucleotides line up with TRBD1. TRBV5-3 is identified as an open reading frame with a role that is uncertain. This CDR3 is built from 19 residues. The junction had 22 bases not matched to a gene; V was cut back by 4 bases and J by 6 bases. The CDR3 nucleotides read TGTGCCAGAAGCCGACCAACAGGGGTGAAAGGGGTATCGAGTCAGCCCCAGCATTTT. As protein: CARSRPTGVKGVSSQPQHF.

The genes are TRBV11-3 and TRBJ1-1; D uncertain. V dropped 1 base and J dropped 0 bases, with 18 bases sitting between them. This CDR3 comprises 18 residues. Germline CDR1 and CDR2: SGHNT and YENEEA. CDR3 nucleotide sequence: TGTGCCAGCAGCTTAGCCCCCGCGGGCAGGACGCTGAACACTGAAGCTTTCTTT. It encodes CASSLAPAGRTLNTEAFF. The full variable domain, completed using reference TRBV11-3 and TRBJ1-1, is EAGVVQSPRYKIIEKKQPVAFWCNPISGHNTLYWYLQNLGQGPELLIRYENEEAVDDSQLPKDRFSAERLKGVDSTLKIQPAELGDSAVYLCASSLAPAGRTLNTEAFFGQGTRLTVV.

The gene calls are TRBV21-1 and TRBJ2-7; no check of the table's D call, TRBD2, against the DNA was made. TRBV21-1 is listed as a pseudogene. This CDR3 is built from 11 residues. CDR3 bases: TGTGCCAGCAGCAAAGGGTACGGGCAGTACTTC. This gives the protein CASSKGYGQYF.

The chain employs TRBV9 and TRBJ2-1; 8 nucleotides line up with TRBD2. The V gene end was trimmed by 0 bases and the J gene end by 8 bases; junction bases not matched to a gene: 7. CDR1 is SGDLS, CDR2 YYNGEE, per germline. The CDR3 extends over 15 amino acids. The CDR3 nucleotides read TGTGCCAGCAGCGTAGCCCCCAGCGGGAGCGATGAGCAGTTCTTC. Its protein product is CASSVAPSGSDEQFF. Using reference TRBV9 and TRBJ2-1 for the parts outside the CDR3, the full variable domain is DSGVTQTPKHLITATGQRVTLRCSPRSGDLSVYWYQQSLDQGLQFLIQYYNGEERAKGNILERFSAQQFPDLHSELNLSSLELGDSALYFCASSVAPSGSDEQFFGPGTRLTVL.

The chain links TRBV27 to TRBJ1-4; 8 bases are shared with TRBD1. This CDR3 spans 16 amino acids. The V gene's germline CDR1 is MNHEY and CDR2 SMNVEV (reference sequence). The trim removed 0 bases at V and 8 bases at J, leaving 8 bases unmatched. The CDR3 DNA reads TGTGCCAGCAGTTTATCGAAGACAGGGGCGGCAGAAAAACTGTTTTTT. Protein product: CASSLSKTGAAEKLFF.